The sequence of this T cell receptor beta chain was determined in a study of blood T cell repertoires in COVID-19. The overall study: Sites across the United States, Italy and Spain contributed samples from acute and convalescent COVID-19. In each case, the material was cDNA or gDNA derived from T cells, B-cell-depleted T cells, or PBMCs.

CDR1 is MNHNY, CDR2 SVGAGI, per germline (reference sequence). The germline V and J ends were trimmed by 7 bases and 0 bases, with 10 bases remaining between them. The CDR3 is 14 residues long. Original analysis: Reference gene primer amplification gave nucleated cell count estimates. The protocol was immunoSEQ multiplex PCR, while the TCRdb copy is restricted to in-frame clones and leaves out a portion. From that table come the V and J calls and clone size; the DNA was used to work out D and trimming. The data hold about 98,000 clones, with approximately 80% observed a single time. This chain connects TRBV6-6 to TRBJ1-3; tentative D call: TRBD1 (6 bases). The receptor comes from a man in his 70s with active or convalescent COVID-19. Material: peripheral blood. The CDR3 protein is CASKQGDSGNTIYF. The CDR3 DNA sequence: TGTGCCAGCAAACAGGGTGACTCTGGAAACACCATATATTTT.